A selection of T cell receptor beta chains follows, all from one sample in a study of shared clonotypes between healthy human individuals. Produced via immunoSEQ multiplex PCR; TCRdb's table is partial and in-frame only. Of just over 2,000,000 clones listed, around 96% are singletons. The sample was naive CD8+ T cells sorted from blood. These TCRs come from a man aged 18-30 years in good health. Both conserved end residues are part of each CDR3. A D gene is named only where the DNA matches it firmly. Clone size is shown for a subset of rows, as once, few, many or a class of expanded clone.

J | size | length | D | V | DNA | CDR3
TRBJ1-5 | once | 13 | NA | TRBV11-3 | TGTGCCAGCAGCTTACGGGGGTATCAGCCCCAGCATTTT | CASSLRGYQPQHF
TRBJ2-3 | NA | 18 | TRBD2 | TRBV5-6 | TGTGCCAGCAGCTTGGTTGGTAGCGGGATTACTAGCACAGATACGCAGTATTTT | CASSLVGSGITSTDTQYF
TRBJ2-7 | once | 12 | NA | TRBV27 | TGTGCCAGCAGGGGGATCCGCGGCGAGCAGTACTTC | CASRGIRGEQYF
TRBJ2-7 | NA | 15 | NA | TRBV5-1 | TGCGCCAGCAGCTTGGCCCAGGGGACCTATTACGAGCAGTACTTC | CASSLAQGTYYEQYF
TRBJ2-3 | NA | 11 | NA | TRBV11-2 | TGTGCCAGCAGCTTCGGCGATACGCAGTATTTT | CASSFGDTQYF
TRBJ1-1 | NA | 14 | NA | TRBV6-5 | TGTGCCAGCACCCTACGTAGTTCGAACACTGAAGCTTTCTTT | CASTLRSSNTEAFF
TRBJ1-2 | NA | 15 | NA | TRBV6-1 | TGTGCCAGCAGTGAAGGGCCAGGGCCTAACTATGGCTACACCTTC | CASSEGPGPNYGYTF
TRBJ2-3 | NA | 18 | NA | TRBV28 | TGTGCCAGCAGCCCCCCTGGCCCAGACGAGGAGTCCACAGATACGCAGTATTTT | CASSPPGPDEESTDTQYF
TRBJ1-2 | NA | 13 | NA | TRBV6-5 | TGTGCCAGCAGTTACCGGACAGCCCATGGCTACACCTTC | CASSYRTAHGYTF
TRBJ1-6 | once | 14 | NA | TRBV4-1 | TGCGCCAGCAGCCAAGAGCAAGGGAATTCACCCCTCCACTTT | CASSQEQGNSPLHF
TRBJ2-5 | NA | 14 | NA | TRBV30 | TGTGCCGGGACCCTGGGGGGGCCTAGGGAGACCCAGTACTTC | CAGTLGGPRETQYF
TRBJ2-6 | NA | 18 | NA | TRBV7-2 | TGTGCCAGCAGCTTTGGACTGATTCTGGACTCTGGGGCCAACGTCCTGACTTTC | CASSFGLILDSGANVLTF
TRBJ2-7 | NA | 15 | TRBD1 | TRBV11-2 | TGTGCCAGCAGCCCCGGGACAGGGGACTCCTACGAGCAGTACTTC | CASSPGTGDSYEQYF